This T cell receptor (beta chain) originates from a study of shared clonotypes between healthy human individuals. Germline V gene lookup returns CDR1 MNHEY and CDR2 SVGAGI. V lost 9 bases and J lost 3, with 8 bases in between. The CDR3 runs 11 residues. Investigators spread the genomic DNA of each subset evenly over several immunoSEQ plates. Profiling relied on immunoSEQ multiplex PCR, and the TCRdb table lists in-frame clones only, not all of them. Of roughly 2.6 million clones listed, approximately 94% were seen once; the top ten hold roughly 0.15%. The donor cohort consisted entirely of Caucasian adults residing in Nashville, Tennessee.

This TCR came from a man aged 18 to 29 in good health. Sequenced: naive CD4+ T cells sorted from blood. The subset was: CD45RA+ positively selected. The chain couples TRBV6-5 to TRBJ2-5; weak D call: TRBD2 (6 bases). CDR3 bases: TGTGCCAGTTGGGGGGAAGAGACCCAGTACTTC. This gives the protein CASWGEETQYF.